Listed below are T cell receptor beta chains from one sample, sequenced in a study of control samples from healthy donors and cancer patients. Sequenced by immunoSEQ multiplex PCR; TCRdb stores in-frame clones only, minus some. Of about 160,000 clones in the sample, roughly 90% were seen once. Sequencing was performed on blood. All receptors come from a man aged 25 to 40 in good health. Both conserved end residues are part of each CDR3. The order of the fields is V gene, clone size, J gene, D gene, CDR3 DNA, CDR3 protein. A D gene is named only where the DNA matches it firmly. Clone size appears in some rows only: once, few, many, or a class for an expanded clone.

V: TRBV29-1
size: -
J: TRBJ2-5
D: TRBD2
DNA: TGCAGCGGATCAAACCCGGCTAGCGGGAAAGAGACCCAGTACTTC
CDR3: CSGSNPASGKETQYF

V: TRBV29-1
size: -
J: TRBJ1-3
D: -
DNA: TGCAGCGTGGAAGCCTACACCATATATTTT
CDR3: CSVEAYTIYF

V: TRBV25-1
size: -
J: TRBJ1-5
D: -
DNA: TGTGCCAGCAGTGCTCCTGGGAACAATCAGCCCCAGCATTTT
CDR3: CASSAPGNNQPQHF

V: TRBV5-1
size: -
J: TRBJ1-5
D: -
DNA: TGCGCCAGCAGCTCCTCCGGGCAATTGGGTCAGCCCCAGCATTTT
CDR3: CASSSSGQLGQPQHF

V: TRBV11-3
size: -
J: TRBJ1-6
D: -
DNA: TGTGCCAGCAGCTTGGGTCCGAATTCACCCCTCCACTTT
CDR3: CASSLGPNSPLHF

V: TRBV5-6
size: -
J: TRBJ2-5
D: TRBD2
DNA: TGTGCCAGCAGCTTGAGGGCGGGAGAAGAGACCCAGTACTTC
CDR3: CASSLRAGEETQYF

V: TRBV28
size: -
J: TRBJ2-1
D: TRBD2
DNA: TGTGCCAGCAGACCCCTTAGCGGGGGGCCCTCACTCAATGAGCAGTTCTTC
CDR3: CASRPLSGGPSLNEQFF

V: TRBV7-2
size: -
J: TRBJ1-3
D: -
DNA: TGTGCCAGCAGCTTAGAAGTTAAGGCCTCTGGAAACACCATATATTTT
CDR3: CASSLEVKASGNTIYF

V: TRBV12-3/TRBV12-4
size: -
J: TRBJ1-5
D: -
DNA: TGTGCCAGCAGTCCAGGGAGCAATCAGCCCCAGCATTTT
CDR3: CASSPGSNQPQHF

V: TRBV3-1/TRBV3-2
size: -
J: TRBJ1-1
D: -
DNA: TGTGCCAGCAGCCTCCCGGAGGGTCGGGCTTTCTTT
CDR3: CASSLPEGRAFF

V: TRBV7-6
size: -
J: TRBJ1-4
D: -
DNA: TGTGCCAGCAGCACCAGGACGGGCCAGGCGGGTGAAAAACTGTTTTTT
CDR3: CASSTRTGQAGEKLFF

V: TRBV2
size: once
J: TRBJ2-3
D: -
DNA: TGTGCCAGTAGTTTAGCGCCTCCCGCGGATACGCAGTATTTT
CDR3: CASSLAPPADTQYF

V: TRBV4-3
size: -
J: TRBJ2-6
D: TRBD2
DNA: TGCGCCAGCAGCCAAGACAGGACTAGCGGCACATCCTCTGGGGCCAACGTCCTGACTTTC
CDR3: CASSQDRTSGTSSGANVLTF

V: TRBV28
size: -
J: TRBJ1-3
D: TRBD1
DNA: TGTGCCAGCACCTCCGGGACAGGGAGCTCTGGAAACACCATATATTTT
CDR3: CASTSGTGSSGNTIYF

V: TRBV7-8
size: -
J: TRBJ1-5
D: TRBD1
DNA: TGTGCCAGCAGCTTAGTTACAGGGGGCGGAAGCAATCAGCCCCAGCATTTT
CDR3: CASSLVTGGGSNQPQHF

V: TRBV9
size: -
J: TRBJ2-1
D: -
DNA: TGTGCCAGCAGCGTATTATGGACTCCTAACAATGAGCAGTTCTTC
CDR3: CASSVLWTPNNEQFF

V: TRBV21-1
size: few
J: TRBJ2-7
D: -
DNA: TGTGCCAGCAGCAGGAGGACCTATCTTCTGGGGATACTAAAGACCTACGAGCAGTACTTC
CDR3: CASSRRTYLLGILKTYEQYF

V: TRBV2
size: -
J: TRBJ1-1
D: TRBD1
DNA: TGTGCCAGCAGGCCCTCAAGAGGGGGCGGCACTGAAGCTTTCTTT
CDR3: CASRPSRGGGTEAFF

V: TRBV2
size: -
J: TRBJ2-1
D: TRBD1
DNA: TGTGCCAAAGGGACAGGGGTTGGTAATGAGCAGTTCTTC
CDR3: CAKGTGVGNEQFF

V: TRBV18
size: -
J: TRBJ2-7
D: -
DNA: TGTGCCAGCTCACTCGCATCGGGTCCCTACGAGCAGTACTTC
CDR3: CASSLASGPYEQYF

V: TRBV9
size: -
J: TRBJ2-1
D: -
DNA: TGTGCCAGCAGCGTAGCCGAGTACAATGAGCAGTTCTTC
CDR3: CASSVAEYNEQFF

V: TRBV3-1/TRBV3-2
size: -
J: TRBJ2-5
D: -
DNA: TGTGCCAGCAGCCAAGGGGGCCAGGGAGTGGGAGAGACCCAGTACTTC
CDR3: CASSQGGQGVGETQYF

V: TRBV6-5
size: -
J: TRBJ2-6
D: -
DNA: TGTGCCAGCAGCCGTTCGAGAGCCAACGTCCTGACTTTC
CDR3: CASSRSRANVLTF

V: TRBV6-4
size: -
J: TRBJ1-2
D: -
DNA: TGTGCCAGCAGTGACGACGCGGCCGGGAACTATGGCTACACCTTC
CDR3: CASSDDAAGNYGYTF

V: TRBV7-9
size: -
J: TRBJ1-4
D: -
DNA: TGTGCCAGCAGCCCCGGAGGGGCTAATGAAAAACTGTTTTTT
CDR3: CASSPGGANEKLFF

V: TRBV6-2/TRBV6-3
size: -
J: TRBJ2-7
D: -
DNA: TGTGCCAGCAGTTTTCTGGTCTACGAGCAGTACTTC
CDR3: CASSFLVYEQYF

V: TRBV6-1
size: -
J: TRBJ1-1
D: TRBD1
DNA: TGTGCCAGCAGTGCCTGGACAGGGGTACGGGCCACTGAAGCTTTCTTT
CDR3: CASSAWTGVRATEAFF

V: TRBV3-1/TRBV3-2
size: -
J: TRBJ1-1
D: -
DNA: TGTGCCAGCAGCCAAAGGGGGGGGGTTTTCTTT
CDR3: CASSQRGGVFF

V: TRBV4-1
size: -
J: TRBJ2-7
D: -
DNA: TGCGCCAGCAGCCAAGATTCAAGTTACGAGCAGTACTTC
CDR3: CASSQDSSYEQYF

V: TRBV11-2
size: -
J: TRBJ2-4
D: -
DNA: TGTGCCAGCAGCGAGCAGGGAGGAACCGAGCTCAACTTC
CDR3: CASSEQGGTELNF

V: TRBV6-2/TRBV6-3
size: few
J: TRBJ2-3
D: TRBD2
DNA: TGTGCCAGCAGCCCACTAGCGGGAGGGGATACGCAGTATTTT
CDR3: CASSPLAGGDTQYF

V: TRBV7-2
size: -
J: TRBJ2-1
D: TRBD1
DNA: TGTGCCAGCAGCTTAGACCGAGGGACAGTTAATGAGCAGTTCTTC
CDR3: CASSLDRGTVNEQFF

V: TRBV15
size: -
J: TRBJ1-5
D: -
DNA: TGTGCCACCAGCAGAGGAAGCAGGGGCAATCAGCCCCAGCATTTT
CDR3: CATSRGSRGNQPQHF

V: TRBV3-1/TRBV3-2
size: -
J: TRBJ2-1
D: TRBD1
DNA: TGTGCCAGCAGCCGGGACAGGCACAATGAGCAGTTCTTC
CDR3: CASSRDRHNEQFF

V: TRBV3-1/TRBV3-2
size: few
J: TRBJ2-7
D: -
DNA: TGTGCCAGCAGCCAAGAAGGGTTGCTCTACGAGCAGTACTTC
CDR3: CASSQEGLLYEQYF

V: TRBV6-5
size: once
J: TRBJ2-7
D: -
DNA: TGTGCCAGCCGGGACCTCCCCCACGAGCAGTACTTC
CDR3: CASRDLPHEQYF

V: TRBV20-1
size: -
J: TRBJ1-1
D: -
DNA: TGCAGTGCTAGTGGAGGGAGCACTGAAGCTTTCTTT
CDR3: CSASGGSTEAFF

V: TRBV7-8
size: -
J: TRBJ1-2
D: -
DNA: TGTGCCAGCACCAACCCAGGCTATGGCTACACCTTC
CDR3: CASTNPGYGYTF

V: TRBV5-4
size: -
J: TRBJ1-4
D: TRBD1
DNA: TGTGCCAGCAGCTTGATGACAGGGGAAGATGAAAAACTGTTTTTT
CDR3: CASSLMTGEDEKLFF

V: TRBV7-2
size: once
J: TRBJ2-2
D: -
DNA: TGTGCCAGCAGCCGGGACACCGGGGAGCTGTTTTTT
CDR3: CASSRDTGELFF

V: TRBV3-1/TRBV3-2
size: -
J: TRBJ2-4
D: TRBD2
DNA: TGTGCCAGCAGCCTCGGGACTAGCGGGAGGAACATTCAGTACTTC
CDR3: CASSLGTSGRNIQYF

V: TRBV19
size: -
J: TRBJ1-1
D: -
DNA: TGTGCCAGTAGTATCATTACGACTGAAGCTTTCTTT
CDR3: CASSIITTEAFF

V: TRBV20-1
size: -
J: TRBJ1-1
D: -
DNA: TGCAGTGCACCGGGACCGATTATGGCTTTCTTT
CDR3: CSAPGPIMAFF

V: TRBV5-1
size: -
J: TRBJ2-3
D: -
DNA: TGCGCCAGCAGCCCGGTATTGGGGGTTGGGGATACGCAGTATTTT
CDR3: CASSPVLGVGDTQYF

V: TRBV28
size: -
J: TRBJ1-1
D: -
DNA: TGTGCCAGCAGCGCAGGGAGGACTGAAGCTTTCTTT
CDR3: CASSAGRTEAFF

V: TRBV7-8
size: -
J: TRBJ2-2
D: TRBD2
DNA: TGTGCCAGCAGCTCTTATACTAGCGGTGGGAACACCGGGGAGCTGTTTTTT
CDR3: CASSSYTSGGNTGELFF

V: TRBV18
size: many
J: TRBJ2-7
D: TRBD1
DNA: TGTGCCAGCTCACCACCCGGGACAGGGAGTCCCTACGAGCAGTACTTC
CDR3: CASSPPGTGSPYEQYF

V: TRBV7-2
size: -
J: TRBJ2-2
D: -
DNA: TGTGCCAGCAGCTCCACCATCGGAACCGGGGAGCTGTTTTTT
CDR3: CASSSTIGTGELFF

V: TRBV6-5
size: -
J: TRBJ1-4
D: -
DNA: TGTGCCAGCAGTTACAGGATCGGGCGGTCTAATGAAAAACTGTTTTTT
CDR3: CASSYRIGRSNEKLFF

V: TRBV27
size: -
J: TRBJ2-3
D: -
DNA: TGTGCCAGCAGTTTCGCACCATCCCCAGATACGCAGTATTTT
CDR3: CASSFAPSPDTQYF

V: TRBV7-6
size: -
J: TRBJ1-3
D: -
DNA: TGTGCCAGCTCTATAGGGGATCCTGGAAACACCATATATTTT
CDR3: CASSIGDPGNTIYF

V: TRBV28
size: -
J: TRBJ2-7
D: -
DNA: TGTGCCAGCAGTTTCGGCCAACAGGGCCTTGCCGAGCAGTACTTC
CDR3: CASSFGQQGLAEQYF

V: TRBV20-1
size: -
J: TRBJ1-1
D: -
DNA: TGCAGTGCTAGTCTTCCAGTTGAAGCTTTCTTT
CDR3: CSASLPVEAFF

V: TRBV19
size: -
J: TRBJ1-1
D: -
DNA: TGTGCCAGTAGTATCTTTGGGGTAAACACTGAAGCTTTCTTT
CDR3: CASSIFGVNTEAFF

V: TRBV7-9
size: -
J: TRBJ2-7
D: TRBD2
DNA: TGTGCCAGCAGCATAGGACTAGCGGGAGGGCCCCACGAGCAGTACTTC
CDR3: CASSIGLAGGPHEQYF

V: TRBV9
size: -
J: TRBJ1-1
D: TRBD1
DNA: TGTGCCAGCAGCCACCCCACAGGGGTGAACACTGAAGCTTTCTTT
CDR3: CASSHPTGVNTEAFF

V: TRBV4-1
size: -
J: TRBJ1-4
D: -
DNA: TGCGCCAGCAGCCAAGAAGGAAAGAGGGGCAGTTCGAATGAAAAACTGTTTTTT
CDR3: CASSQEGKRGSSNEKLFF

V: TRBV9
size: -
J: TRBJ1-3
D: -
DNA: TGTGCCAGCAGCGTAGAATTGACCAAACCAAACACCATATATTTT
CDR3: CASSVELTKPNTIYF